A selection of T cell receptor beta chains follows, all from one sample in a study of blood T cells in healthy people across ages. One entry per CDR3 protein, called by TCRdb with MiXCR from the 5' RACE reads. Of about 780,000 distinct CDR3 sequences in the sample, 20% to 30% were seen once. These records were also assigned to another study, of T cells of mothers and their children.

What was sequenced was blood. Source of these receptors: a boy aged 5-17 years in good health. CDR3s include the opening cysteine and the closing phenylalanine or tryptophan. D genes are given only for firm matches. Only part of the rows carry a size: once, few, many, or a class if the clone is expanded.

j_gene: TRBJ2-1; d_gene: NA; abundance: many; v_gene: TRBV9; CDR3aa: CASSASSEVHNEQFF; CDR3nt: TGTGCCAGCAGCGCCTCAAGCGAAGTCCACAATGAGCAGTTCTTC
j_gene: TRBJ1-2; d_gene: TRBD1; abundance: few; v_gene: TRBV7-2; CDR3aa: CASIRQQGGTGGFRRGYTF; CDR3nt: TGTGCCAGCATCCGACAACAAGGGGGGACAGGGGGCTTTCGGAGGGGCTACACCTTC
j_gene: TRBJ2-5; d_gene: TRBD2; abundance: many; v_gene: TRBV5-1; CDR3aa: CASSLRTSGGGTQYF; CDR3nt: TGCGCCAGCAGCTTGAGGACTAGCGGGGGAGGTACCCAGTACTTC
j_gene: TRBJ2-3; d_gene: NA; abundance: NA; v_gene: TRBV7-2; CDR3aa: CASSPRGGRGDTQYF; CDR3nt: TGTGCCAGCAGCCCCCGAGGGGGGCGAGGAGATACGCAGTATTTT
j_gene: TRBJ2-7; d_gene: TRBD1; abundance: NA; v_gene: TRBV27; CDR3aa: CASSPTGVPYEQYF; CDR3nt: TGTGCCAGCAGTCCAACAGGGGTGCCCTACGAGCAGTACTTC
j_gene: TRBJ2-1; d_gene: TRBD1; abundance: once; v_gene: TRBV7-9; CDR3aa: CASSPRPDREQFF; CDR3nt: TGTGCCAGCAGCCCCCGACCGGACAGGGAGCAGTTCTTC
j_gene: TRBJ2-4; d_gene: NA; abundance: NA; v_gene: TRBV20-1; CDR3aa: CSASPPTDRKSIQYF; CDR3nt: TGCAGTGCTAGCCCCCCCACGGACAGAAAGAGCATTCAGTACTTC
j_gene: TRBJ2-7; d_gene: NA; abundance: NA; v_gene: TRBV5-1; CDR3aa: CASTVTRGGEQYF; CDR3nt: TGCGCCAGCACCGTTACCAGGGGCGGCGAGCAGTACTTC
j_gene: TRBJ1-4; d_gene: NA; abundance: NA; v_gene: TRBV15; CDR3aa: CATPSPWGRGMSELFF; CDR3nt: TGTGCCACCCCCAGTCCCTGGGGACGGGGAATGAGTGAACTGTTTTTT
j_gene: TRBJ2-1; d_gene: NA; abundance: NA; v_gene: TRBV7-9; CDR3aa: CASSPLKSSYNEQFF; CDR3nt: TGTGCCAGCAGTCCTCTGAAAAGCTCCTACAATGAGCAGTTCTTC
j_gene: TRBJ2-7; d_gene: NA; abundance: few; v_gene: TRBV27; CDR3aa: CASGGVNPREQYF; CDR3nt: TGTGCCAGCGGAGGAGTCAACCCAAGGGAGCAGTACTTC
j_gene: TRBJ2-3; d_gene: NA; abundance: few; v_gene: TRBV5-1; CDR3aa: CASSLLSDTQYF; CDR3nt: TGTGCCAGCAGCTTATTGTCAGATACGCAGTATTTT
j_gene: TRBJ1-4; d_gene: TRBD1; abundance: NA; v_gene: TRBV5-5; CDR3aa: CASSLPGTGVSREKLFF; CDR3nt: TGTGCCAGCAGCTTGCCCGGGACAGGGGTGTCGCGTGAAAAACTGTTTTTT
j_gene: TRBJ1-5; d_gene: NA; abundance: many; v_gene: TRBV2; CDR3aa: CASSEYTDQPQHF; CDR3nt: TGTGCCAGCAGTGAATACACCGATCAGCCCCAGCATTTT
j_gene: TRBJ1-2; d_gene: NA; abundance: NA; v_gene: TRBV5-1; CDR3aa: CTSSFGQGPVAGYGYTF; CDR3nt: TGCACCAGCAGCTTCGGTCAGGGGCCAGTGGCGGGCTATGGCTACACCTTC
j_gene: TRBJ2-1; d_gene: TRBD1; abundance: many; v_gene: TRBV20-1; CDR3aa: CSAWSGQGYNEQFF; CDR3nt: TGCAGTGCTTGGTCGGGACAGGGATACAATGAGCAGTTCTTC
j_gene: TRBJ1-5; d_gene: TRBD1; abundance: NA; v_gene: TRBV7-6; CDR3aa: CASSLGGIGTGREPQHF; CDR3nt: TGTGCCAGCAGCTTAGGAGGTATCGGGACAGGGAGGGAGCCCCAGCATTTT
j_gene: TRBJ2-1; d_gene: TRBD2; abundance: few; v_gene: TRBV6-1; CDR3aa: CASSESSGGANEQFF; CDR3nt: TGTGCCAGCAGTGAAAGTAGCGGGGGGGCTAATGAGCAGTTCTTC
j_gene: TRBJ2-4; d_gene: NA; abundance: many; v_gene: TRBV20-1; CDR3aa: CSASADSAAKNIQYF; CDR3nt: TGCAGTGCCTCCGCGGACTCAGCGGCCAAAAACATTCAGTACTTC
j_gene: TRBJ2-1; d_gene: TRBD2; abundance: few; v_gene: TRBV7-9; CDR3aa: CASSSNLAGGYNEQFF; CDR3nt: TGTGCCAGCAGCTCTAACCTAGCGGGGGGCTACAATGAGCAGTTCTTC
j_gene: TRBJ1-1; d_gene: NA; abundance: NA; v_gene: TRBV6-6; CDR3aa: CASSYSTEAFF; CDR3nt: TGTGCCAGCAGTTACTCCACTGAAGCTTTCTTT
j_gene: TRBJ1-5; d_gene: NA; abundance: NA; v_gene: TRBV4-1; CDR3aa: CASSRFPGPMGGNQPQHF; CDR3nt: TGCGCCAGCAGCCGCTTTCCGGGACCGATGGGTGGCAATCAGCCCCAGCATTTT
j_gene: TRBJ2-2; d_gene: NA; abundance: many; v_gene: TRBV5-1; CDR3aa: CASSPPAGTGELFF; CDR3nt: TGCGCCAGCAGCCCGCCCGCCGGCACCGGGGAGCTGTTTTTT
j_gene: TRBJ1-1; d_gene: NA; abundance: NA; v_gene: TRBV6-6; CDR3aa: CASTNSQGPTEAFF; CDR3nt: TGTGCCAGCACCAATAGTCAGGGCCCCACTGAAGCTTTCTTT
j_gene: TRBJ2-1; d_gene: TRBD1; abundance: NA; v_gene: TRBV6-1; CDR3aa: CASSAGQGYYNEQFF; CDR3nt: TGTGCCAGCAGTGCCGGACAGGGGTATTACAATGAGCAGTTCTTC
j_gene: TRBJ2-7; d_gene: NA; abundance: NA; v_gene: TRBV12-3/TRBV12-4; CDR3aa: CASSFQKAGTPYEQYF; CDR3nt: TGTGCCAGCAGTTTCCAGAAGGCAGGGACCCCCTACGAGCAGTACTTC
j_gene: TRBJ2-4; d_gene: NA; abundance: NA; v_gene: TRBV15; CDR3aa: CATSEGASDLNIQYF; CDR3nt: TGTGCCACCAGCGAGGGAGCAAGCGATCTAAACATTCAGTACTTC
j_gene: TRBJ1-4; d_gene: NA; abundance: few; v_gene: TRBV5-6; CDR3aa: CASSSGAVATNEKLFF; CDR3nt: TGTGCCAGCAGCTCTGGGGCCGTTGCAACTAATGAAAAACTGTTTTTT
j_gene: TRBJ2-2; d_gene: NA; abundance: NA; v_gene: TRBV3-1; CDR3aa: CASSRTQGRRGTGELFF; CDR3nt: TGTGCCAGCAGCCGCACACAGGGAAGACGCGGCACCGGGGAGCTGTTTTTT
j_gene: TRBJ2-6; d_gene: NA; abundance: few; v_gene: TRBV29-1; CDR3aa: CSVKENSGANVLTF; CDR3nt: TGCAGCGTTAAGGAGAACTCTGGGGCCAACGTCCTGACTTTC
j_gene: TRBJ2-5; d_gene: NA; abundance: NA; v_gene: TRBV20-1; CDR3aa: CSARSPPSSASPFGGETQYF; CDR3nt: TGCAGTGCTAGATCGCCCCCGAGTAGCGCGTCTCCCTTCGGGGGAGAGACCCAGTACTTC
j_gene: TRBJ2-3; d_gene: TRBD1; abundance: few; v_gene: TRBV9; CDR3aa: CASSPWDRGTDTQYF; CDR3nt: TGTGCCAGCAGCCCCTGGGACAGAGGCACAGATACGCAGTATTTT
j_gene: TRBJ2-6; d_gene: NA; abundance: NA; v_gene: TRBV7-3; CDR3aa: CASSLNRGSGANVLTF; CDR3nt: TGTGCCAGCAGCTTAAATAGGGGCTCTGGGGCCAACGTCCTGACTTTC
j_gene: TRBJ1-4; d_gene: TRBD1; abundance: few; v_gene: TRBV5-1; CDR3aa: CASSQRDRGRLFF; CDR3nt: TGCGCCAGCAGCCAAAGGGACAGGGGACGGCTGTTTTTT
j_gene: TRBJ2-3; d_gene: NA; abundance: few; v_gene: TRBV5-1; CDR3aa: CASSLEDTSDTQYF; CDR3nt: TGCGCCAGCAGCTTGGAGGACACTTCAGATACGCAGTATTTT
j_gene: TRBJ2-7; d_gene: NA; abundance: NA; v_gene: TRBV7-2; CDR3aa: CASSLAREAYEQYF; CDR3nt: TGTGCCAGCAGCTTAGCGAGGGAAGCCTACGAGCAGTACTTC
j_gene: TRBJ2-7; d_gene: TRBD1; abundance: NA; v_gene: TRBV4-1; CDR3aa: CASSQGGTGHYEQYF; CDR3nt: TGCGCCAGCAGCCAAGGCGGGACAGGGCACTACGAGCAGTACTTC
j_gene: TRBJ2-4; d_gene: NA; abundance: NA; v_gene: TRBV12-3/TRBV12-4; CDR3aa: CASSTNEGWWGNIQYF; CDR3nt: TGTGCCAGCAGTACTAACGAGGGCTGGTGGGGAAACATTCAGTACTTC
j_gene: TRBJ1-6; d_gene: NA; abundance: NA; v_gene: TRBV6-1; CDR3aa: CASSEDPGGSPLHF; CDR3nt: TGTGCCAGCAGTGAAGACCCGGGGGGTTCACCCCTCCACTTT
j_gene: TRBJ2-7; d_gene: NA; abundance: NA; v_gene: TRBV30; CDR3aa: CAWSQGGVFSYEQYF; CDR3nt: TGTGCCTGGAGTCAGGGCGGGGTGTTCTCCTACGAGCAGTACTTC
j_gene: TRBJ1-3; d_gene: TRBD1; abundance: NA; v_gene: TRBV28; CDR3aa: CASRDRGSGNTIYF; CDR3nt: TGTGCCAGCAGAGACAGGGGATCAGGAAACACCATATATTTT
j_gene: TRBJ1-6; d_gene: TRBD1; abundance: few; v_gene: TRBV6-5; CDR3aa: CASYRGEYSPLHF; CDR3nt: TGTGCCAGCTACAGGGGAGAATACTCACCCCTCCACTTT
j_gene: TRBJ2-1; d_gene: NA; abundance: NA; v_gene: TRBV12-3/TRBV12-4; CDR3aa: CASSHSGTGVGEQFF; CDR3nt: TGTGCCAGCAGTCACTCCGGGACTGGGGTCGGGGAGCAGTTCTTC
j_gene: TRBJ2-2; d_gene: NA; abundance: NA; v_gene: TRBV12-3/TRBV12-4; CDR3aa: CASTPFGWENTGELFF; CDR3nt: TGTGCCAGCACTCCTTTCGGCTGGGAGAACACCGGGGAGCTGTTTTTT
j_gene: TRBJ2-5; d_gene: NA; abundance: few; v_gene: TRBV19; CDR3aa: CASSDPPGQETQYF; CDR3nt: TGTGCCAGTAGTGATCCCCCGGGACAAGAGACCCAGTACTTC
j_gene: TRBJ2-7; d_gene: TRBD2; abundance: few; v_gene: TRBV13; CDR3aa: CASSLPVLAGAPYEQYF; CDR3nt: TGTGCCAGCAGCTTACCGGTTCTAGCGGGGGCCCCCTACGAGCAGTACTTC
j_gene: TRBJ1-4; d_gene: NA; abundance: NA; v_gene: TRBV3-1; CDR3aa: CASSPGVNNEKLFF; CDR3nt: TGTGCCAGCAGCCCGGGGGTCAATAATGAAAAACTGTTTTTT
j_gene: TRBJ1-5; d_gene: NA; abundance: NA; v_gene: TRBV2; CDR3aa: CASSGGASNQPQHF; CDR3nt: TGTGCCAGCAGTGGGGGGGCGAGCAATCAGCCCCAGCATTTT
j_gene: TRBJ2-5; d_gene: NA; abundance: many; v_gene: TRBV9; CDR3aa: CASSVAPRQVQYF; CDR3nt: TGTGCCAGCAGCGTGGCCCCCAGACAGGTCCAGTACTTC
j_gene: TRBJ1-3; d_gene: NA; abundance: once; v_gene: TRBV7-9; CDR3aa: CASSPSGQGNTIYF; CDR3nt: TGTGCCAGCAGCCCCTCGGGGCAGGGTAACACCATATATTTT
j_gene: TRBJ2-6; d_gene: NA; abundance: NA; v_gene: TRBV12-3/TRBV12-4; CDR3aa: CASRFASSGANVLTF; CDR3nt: TGTGCCAGCAGGTTCGCCAGCTCTGGGGCCAACGTCCTGACTTTC
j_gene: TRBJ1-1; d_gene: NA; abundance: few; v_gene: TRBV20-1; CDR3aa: CSVPRGTEAFF; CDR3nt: TGCAGTGTTCCCCGGGGCACTGAAGCTTTCTTT
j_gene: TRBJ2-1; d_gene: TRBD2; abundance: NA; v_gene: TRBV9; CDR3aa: CASSVAGRLAGGEQFF; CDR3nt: TGTGCCAGCAGCGTAGCCGGCCGGCTAGCGGGGGGCGAGCAGTTCTTC
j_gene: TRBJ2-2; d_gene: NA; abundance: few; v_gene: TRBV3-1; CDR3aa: CASSQEPDSNTGELFF; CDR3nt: TGTGCCAGCAGCCAAGAACCGGACAGCAACACCGGGGAGCTGTTTTTT
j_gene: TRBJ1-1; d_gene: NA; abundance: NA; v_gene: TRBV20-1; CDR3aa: CSGQANTGAFF; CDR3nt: TGCAGTGGTCAGGCGAACACTGGAGCTTTCTTT
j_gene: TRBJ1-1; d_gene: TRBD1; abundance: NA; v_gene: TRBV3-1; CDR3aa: CASSQAGDRVATEAFF; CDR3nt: TGTGCCAGCAGCCAAGCTGGGGACAGGGTCGCCACTGAAGCTTTCTTT
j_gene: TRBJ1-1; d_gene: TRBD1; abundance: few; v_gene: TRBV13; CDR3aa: CASSSGTGTNTEAFF; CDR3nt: TGTGCCAGCAGCTCCGGGACAGGGACGAACACTGAAGCTTTCTTT
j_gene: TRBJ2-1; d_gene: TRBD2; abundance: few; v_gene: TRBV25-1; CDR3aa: CASSEVAGEGNEQFF; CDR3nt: TGTGCCAGCAGTGAGGTAGCGGGGGAAGGGAATGAGCAGTTCTTC